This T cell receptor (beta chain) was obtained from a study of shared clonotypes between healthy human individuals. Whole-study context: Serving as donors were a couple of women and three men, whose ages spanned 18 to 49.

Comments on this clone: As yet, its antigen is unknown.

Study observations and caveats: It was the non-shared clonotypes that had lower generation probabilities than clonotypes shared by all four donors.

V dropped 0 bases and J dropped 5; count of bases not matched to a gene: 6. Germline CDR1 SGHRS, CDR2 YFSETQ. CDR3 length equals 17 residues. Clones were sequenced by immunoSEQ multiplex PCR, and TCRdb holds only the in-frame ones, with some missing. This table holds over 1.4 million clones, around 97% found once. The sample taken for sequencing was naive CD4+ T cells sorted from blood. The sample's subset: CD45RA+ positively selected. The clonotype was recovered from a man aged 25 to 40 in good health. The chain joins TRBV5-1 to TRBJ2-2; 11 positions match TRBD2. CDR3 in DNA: TGCGCCAGCAGCTTGGGGGGACTAGCGGACCGAACCGGGGAGCTGTTTTTT. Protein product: CASSLGGLADRTGELFF.